Below, 22 T cell receptor beta chains from the same sample are listed, as sequenced in a study of blood T cell repertoires in COVID-19. Assay used: immunoSEQ multiplex PCR; TCRdb lists only in-frame clones, some missing. The repertoire has some 110,000 clones, around 90% of them found once; the top ten carry roughly 8.2%. The specimen sequenced was peripheral blood. These TCRs come from a human donor in a cohort sampled during active COVID-19.

The chain couples TRBV6-5 to TRBJ1-1; 8 bases are shared with TRBD1. Germline assignment: CDR1 MNHEY and CDR2 SVGAGI. The V gene end was trimmed by 6 bases and the J gene end by 5 bases; junction bases not matched to a gene: 8. The CDR3 spans 14 residues. The CDR3 here is CASSRTGGRTEAFF. CDR3 in DNA: TGTGCCAGCAGCAGAACAGGGGGTCGGACTGAAGCTTTCTTT.

This clone was seen a single time. The genes are TRBV6-6 and TRBJ2-3, with 14 bases that match TRBD2. Germline V gene lookup returns CDR1 MNHNY and CDR2 SVGAGI (reference sequence). This CDR3 has 17 residues. Losses at the gene ends were 5 bases for V and 4 bases for J; bases not matched to a gene: 8. The CDR3 sequence is CASSLGLAGERADTQYF. CDR3 sequence (DNA): TGTGCCAGCAGTCTGGGACTAGCGGGAGAAAGAGCAGATACGCAGTATTTT.

This chain joins TRBV5-6 and TRBJ1-4, with 7 bases fitting TRBD1. CDR3 length: 16 residues. The germline V gene encodes CDR1 SGHDT and CDR2 YYEEEE. J was trimmed by 3 bases and V by 0 bases; bases with no gene match: 5. The CDR3 DNA follows: TGTGCCAGCAGCTTGGCCGGGACAGAGCCTAATGAAAAACTGTTTTTT. It translates to CASSLAGTEPNEKLFF.

The chain employs TRBV19 and TRBJ2-7; D is possibly TRBD2 (6 bases). The CDR3 extends over 16 amino acids. The V and J ends lost 5 bases and 2 bases respectively, with 19 bases between them. Germline values: CDR1 LNHDA, CDR2 SQIVND (reference sequence). The CDR3 spells CASSGPGGLGTYEQYF. The CDR3 DNA sequence: TGTGCCAGTAGTGGCCCCGGGGGACTGGGGACCTACGAGCAGTACTTC. Together with reference TRBV19 and TRBJ2-7, the CDR3 gives the full variable domain: DGGITQSPKYLFRKEGQNVTLSCEQNLNHDAMYWYRQDPGQGLRLIYYSQIVNDFQKGDIAEGYSVSREKKESFPLTVTSAQKNPTAFYLCASSGPGGLGTYEQYFGPGTRLTVT.

This chain uses TRBV5-4 with TRBJ2-5, with a possible D match to TRBD1 (6 bases). CDR3 length: 15 amino acids. The V end lost 1 base, the J end lost 7 bases, and 17 bases lay between the germline ends. Germline values: CDR1 SGHNT, CDR2 YYREEE (reference sequence). The DNA for the CDR3 is TGTGCCAGCAGCTTGCTCGAGGGGGTTGTGGTGACCCAGTACTTC. As protein: CASSLLEGVVVTQYF.

The chain has TRBV29-1 and TRBJ1-4, with D tentatively TRBD1 (6 bases). The CDR3 covers 16 residues. Trimming removed 7 bases from V and 4 bases from J, with 22 bases in between. The germline CDR1 and CDR2 sequences are SQVTM and ANQGSEA. DNA of the CDR3: TGCAGCGCAACCCCTTCGGGGGGGCTGGGTAATGAAAAACTGTTTTTT. This codes for CSATPSGGLGNEKLFF.

This chain joins TRBV5-8 and TRBJ2-1; D is perhaps TRBD2 (5 bases). The V gene lost 0 bases and the J gene lost 9 bases, with 10 bases spanning the gap. Looked up from germline, CDR1 is SGHTS and CDR2 is YDEGEE. CDR3 length: 13 amino acids. This chain's CDR3 is CASSLASRGEQFF. CDR3 in DNA: TGTGCCAGCAGCTTGGCTAGCCGGGGTGAGCAGTTCTTC.

J is TRBJ1-5 and V is TRBV27, with 7 bases lining up with TRBD1. CDR1 and CDR2 (germline): MNHEY, SMNVEV (reference sequence). The CDR3 has 14 residues. V was clipped by 8 bases and J by 3 bases; unmatched bases: 7. The CDR3 loop is CASRRDSVNQPQHF. DNA for the CDR3: TGTGCCAGCCGCCGGGACAGCGTCAATCAGCCCCAGCATTTT.

The chain links TRBV5-1 to TRBJ2-3; D possibly corresponds to TRBD1 (6 bases). The CDR3 runs 16 residues. Germline V lookup: CDR1 SGHRS, CDR2 YFSETQ. V lost 0 bases to trimming and J lost 0 bases, with 11 bases between them. CDR3 in DNA: TGCGCCAGCAGCTTGGCAGGACAGACTAGCACAGATACGCAGTATTTT. It yields the protein CASSLAGQTSTDTQYF.

The genes are TRBV19 and TRBJ2-1, with D possibly matching TRBD2 (6 bases). This CDR3 contains 14 residues. Germline lookup yields CDR1 LNHDA and CDR2 SQIVND (reference sequence). Deletions cut 8 bases from V and 0 bases from J, with 11 bases between. The CDR3 DNA is TGTGCCAGTGAAATTAGCGGCTCCTACAATGAGCAGTTCTTC. Its translation: CASEISGSYNEQFF.

The chain recombines TRBV30 with TRBJ1-2; 11 bases map to TRBD1. There are 15 residues in the CDR3. Germline CDR1 GTSNPN, CDR2 SVGIG (reference sequence). The junction had 7 bases not matched to a gene; V was cut back by 0 bases and J by 7 bases. Here the CDR3 DNA reads TGTGCCTGGAGTGTCGGACAGGGGGCTTCTGGTGGCTACACCTTC. Encoded protein: CAWSVGQGASGGYTF. The complete variable domain, with remaining parts taken from reference TRBV30 and TRBJ1-2, reads SQTIHQWPATLVQPVGSPLSLECTVEGTSNPNLYWYRQAAGRGLQLLFYSVGIGQISSEVPQNLSASRPQDRQFILSSKKLLLSDSGFYLCAWSVGQGASGGYTFGSGTRLTVV.

The chain uses TRBV18 and TRBJ1-2; 8 positions agree with TRBD1. V shed 4 bases and J 8 bases; nucleotides not matched to a gene: 12. This CDR3 spans 15 amino acids. Looked up from germline, CDR1 is KGHSH and CDR2 is LQKENI. CDR3 region: CASSRPGTGGLGYTF. The CDR3 nucleotides read TGTGCCAGCTCACGCCCCGGGACAGGTGGTTTGGGCTACACCTTC.

The rearrangement uses TRBV5-4 and TRBJ2-2, with 8 bases identical to TRBD2. Trimming cost V 0 bases and J 8 bases; bases outside gene matches: 3. CDR1 is SGHNT, CDR2 YYREEE, per germline (reference sequence). This CDR3 is built from 14 residues. For the CDR3, the DNA is TGTGCCAGCAGCTTGGTGTTAGCGGGGGGGGAGCTGTTTTTT. It specifies CASSLVLAGGELFF.

The gene calls are TRBV30 and TRBJ2-7; D is possibly TRBD2 (5 bases). Germline loops: CDR1 GTSNPN, CDR2 SVGIG (reference sequence). Trimming cost V 0 bases and J 5 bases, with 17 bases left between them. This CDR3 has 15 residues. CDR3 amino acids: CAWSVGLRYPNEQYF. The CDR3 DNA is TGTGCCTGGAGTGTTGGACTCCGATACCCAAACGAGCAGTACTTC.

The CDR3 reads CASSLNSLMLSYEQYF. The DNA of the CDR3 is TGTGCCAGCAGCTTGAACAGCTTAATGTTATCCTACGAGCAGTACTTC. The chain carries TRBV5-6 and TRBJ2-7; no definite D call. The length of the CDR3 is 16 residues. V was pared by 1 base and J by 1 base, with 15 bases between. Germline loops: CDR1 SGHDT, CDR2 YYEEEE.

The chain is built from TRBV29-1 and TRBJ1-1; tentatively, D is TRBD1 (6 bases). CDR1 is SQVTM and CDR2 is ANQGSEA in the germline V gene. CDR3 length: 12 amino acids. The ends were cut back, 8 bases at V and 1 base at J, with 11 bases in the middle. The CDR3 loop reads CSIPGQNTEAFF. The CDR3 DNA reads TGCAGCATACCGGGACAGAACACTGAAGCTTTCTTT.

The chain has TRBV7-2 and TRBJ2-2; D is possibly TRBD2 (6 bases). Per the germline V gene, CDR1 is SGHTA and CDR2 is FQGNSA. The CDR3 sequence is 14 residues long. V was clipped by 10 bases and J by 4 bases, with 16 bases between them. The DNA for the CDR3 is TGTGCCAAACTAAGGAGGGGCCTCACCGGGGAGCTGTTTTTT. It encodes CAKLRRGLTGELFF. The complete variable domain, with remaining parts taken from reference TRBV7-2 and TRBJ2-2, reads GAGVSQSPSNKVTEKGKDVELRCDPISGHTALYWYRQSLGQGLEFLIYFQGNSAPDKSGLPSDRFSAERTGGSVSTLTIQRTQQEDSAVYLCAKLRRGLTGELFFGEGSRLTVL.

The chain is built from TRBV11-3 and TRBJ1-1; D unclear. Germline V gene data show CDR1 as SGHNT and CDR2 as YENEEA. This CDR3 has 15 residues. V lost 2 bases and J lost 5, with 15 bases in between. The chain's CDR3 is CASSLIAAARTEAFF. The DNA for the CDR3 is TGTGCCAGCAGCTTAATTGCAGCTGCGAGGACTGAAGCTTTCTTT. The variable domain in full, with the rest retrieved from reference TRBV11-3 and TRBJ1-1, is EAGVVQSPRYKIIEKKQPVAFWCNPISGHNTLYWYLQNLGQGPELLIRYENEEAVDDSQLPKDRFSAERLKGVDSTLKIQPAELGDSAVYLCASSLIAAARTEAFFGQGTRLTVV.

This clone was observed a handful of times. This sequence joins TRBV5-1 and TRBJ1-1, with a possible D match to TRBD1 (5 bases). Trimming took 5 bases from V and 3 from J, leaving 14 bases between them. This CDR3 has 14 amino acids. Germline values: CDR1 SGHRS, CDR2 YFSETQ. The CDR3 DNA sequence: TGCGCCAGCAGGGAGGGGACGCGGGACACTGAAGCTTTCTTT. It encodes CASREGTRDTEAFF.

The gene calls are TRBV6-1 and TRBJ2-3, with D possibly matching TRBD2 (5 bases). The germline V gene has CDR1 MNHNS and CDR2 SASEGT. Trimming took off 2 bases at V and 0 bases at J, with 9 bases between the two ends. The CDR3 spans 15 residues. CDR3 bases: TGTGCCAGCAGTGAACACCCGGGGAGCACAGATACGCAGTATTTT. Its protein product is CASSEHPGSTDTQYF.

The chain has TRBV5-4 and TRBJ2-1, with 10 bases matching TRBD1. CDR1 SGHNT and CDR2 YYREEE come from the germline V gene (reference sequence). Trimming cost V 3 bases and J 9 bases; bases outside gene matches: 6. This CDR3 comprises 14 residues. In DNA, the CDR3 is TGTGCCAGCAGCTACGGACAGGGGGAGAGTGAGCAGTTCTTC. Encoded protein: CASSYGQGESEQFF.

This clone was counted between two and nine times. V and J are TRBV7-2 and TRBJ1-5; TRBD1 aligns across 7 bases. CDR1 and CDR2 (germline): SGHTA, FQGNSA. The CDR3 covers 13 residues. Trimming took 5 bases from V and 6 from J; bases not matched to a gene: 4. CDR3 amino acids: CASSLNRGQPQHF. CDR3 DNA: TGTGCCAGCAGCCTCAACAGGGGTCAGCCCCAGCATTTT.